Presented here are 29 T cell receptor beta chains from one specimen sequenced in a study of shared clonotypes between healthy human individuals. Naivety among CD8 cells was defined by CD45RO negativity and positive CCR7 selection, thereby excluding terminally differentiated effector memory CD45RA+ cells. The assay was immunoSEQ multiplex PCR, and TCRdb's table has in-frame clones only and misses some. The sample shows about 2,200,000 clones, about 92% of them seen only once. Source material: naive CD8+ T cells from PBMCs. Receptor source: a man between 18 and 35 years old in good health. Some clones in this sample may be carry-over from other donors' samples.

The chain joins TRBV5-1 to TRBJ2-7; D tentatively fits TRBD1 or TRBD2 (5 bases each). The CDR3 runs to 13 residues. CDR1 and CDR2 from the germline V gene are SGHRS and YFSETQ. Trimming took off 3 bases at V and 4 bases at J, with 11 bases between the two ends. The DNA of the CDR3 is TGCGCCAGCAGCTGGGACGGAGAATACGAGCAGTACTTC. It encodes CASSWDGEYEQYF.

The genes are TRBV28 and TRBJ2-2, with 9 bases aligning to TRBD1. The length of the CDR3 is 15 residues. In germline, CDR1 is MDHEN, CDR2 SYDVKM. The trim removed 4 bases at V and 7 bases at J, leaving 7 bases unmatched. The CDR3 reads CASSWRQGGYGELFF. As DNA, the CDR3 is TGTGCCAGCAGTTGGCGACAGGGGGGATACGGGGAGCTGTTTTTT.

The chain joins TRBV19 to TRBJ1-5; 7 positions match TRBD1. Trimming at V came to 9 bases and at J to 0 bases, leaving 14 bases not matched to a gene. The CDR3 sequence is 17 residues long. Germline CDR1 is LNHDA and CDR2 is SQIVND (reference sequence). CDR3 sequence (DNA): TGTGCCAGAAAGGACAGGTCGGAATTTAATAGCAATCAGCCCCAGCATTTT. Its translation is CARKDRSEFNSNQPQHF. The variable domain in full, completed from reference TRBV19 and TRBJ1-5, reads DGGITQSPKYLFRKEGQNVTLSCEQNLNHDAMYWYRQDPGQGLRLIYYSQIVNDFQKGDIAEGYSVSREKKESFPLTVTSAQKNPTAFYLCARKDRSEFNSNQPQHFGDGTRLSIL.

The chain uses TRBV7-3 and TRBJ2-1; D unresolved. From germline, CDR1 is SGHTA and CDR2 FQGTGA. The CDR3 consists of 17 residues. V lost 2 bases and J lost 0, with 14 bases in between. As DNA, the CDR3 is TGTGCCAGCAGCTTACACCCCGATCTAAGCTCCTACAATGAGCAGTTCTTC. It specifies CASSLHPDLSSYNEQFF. The whole variable domain, filled in from reference TRBV7-3 and TRBJ2-1, reads GAGVSQTPSNKVTEKGKYVELRCDPISGHTALYWYRQSLGQGPEFLIYFQGTGAADDSGLPNDRFFAVRPEGSVSTLKIQRTERGDSAVYLCASSLHPDLSSYNEQFFGPGTRLTVL.

The chain joins TRBV2 to TRBJ1-1; TRBD1 agrees at 7 bases. V shed 4 bases, J shed 13 bases, and the junction held 12 bases outside the gene matches. Germline assignment: CDR1 SNHLY and CDR2 FYNNEI. This CDR3 is built from 13 residues. CDR3 DNA sequence: TGTGCCAGCAGTGGGGACAGATCCCTGGGTGGTTTCTTT. It codes for CASSGDRSLGGFF.

This sequence joins TRBV4-3 and TRBJ2-1, with D possibly TRBD2 on 5 matching bases. V lost 2 bases and J lost 0, with 17 bases in between. Germline V gives CDR1 LGHNA, CDR2 YSLEER. The CDR3 sequence is 18 residues long. The CDR3, as DNA: TGCGCCAGCAGCCAATGGAGAGCGGCCCCGAGCTCCTACAATGAGCAGTTCTTC. This translates into CASSQWRAAPSSYNEQFF.

Details on this clone: Other nucleotide sequences in the sample specify the same CDR3. V gene TRBV9 combines with J gene TRBJ2-1, with D unclear. This CDR3 comprises 12 residues. Germline V gene lookup returns CDR1 SGDLS and CDR2 YYNGEE. Trimming removed 2 bases from V and 7 bases from J, with 7 bases in between. In DNA form, the CDR3 reads TGTGCCAGCAGCGTGGGTGATAATGAGCAGTTCTTC. It specifies CASSVGDNEQFF.

Comment on this clone: Distinct nucleotide sequences in the sample also encode this CDR3. This chain connects TRBV7-6 to TRBJ2-7; 8 bases agree with TRBD1. The CDR3 sequence is 15 residues long. Losses at the gene ends were 5 bases for V and 1 base for J; bases not matched to a gene: 7. Germline CDR1 and CDR2: SGHVS and FNYEAQ. The CDR3 bases are TGTGCCAGCAGCCCCAGAACAGGGGGATCCTACGAGCAGTACTTC. Its protein product is CASSPRTGGSYEQYF.

This clone was counted once. V usage is TRBV7-9 and J usage is TRBJ2-3; 8 bases match TRBD1. The V gene's germline CDR1 is SEHNR and CDR2 FQNEAQ (reference sequence). The CDR3 sequence is 15 residues long. J was trimmed by 4 bases and V by 5 bases; bases with no gene match: 8. The CDR3: CASSHGQGMADTQYF. The CDR3 DNA reads as TGTGCCAGCAGCCATGGACAGGGCATGGCAGATACGCAGTATTTT.

This rearrangement joins TRBV7-8 to TRBJ2-7, with D tentatively TRBD2 (5 bases). Looked up from germline, CDR1 is SGHVS and CDR2 is FQNEAQ. The CDR3 is 16 residues long. The ends were cut back, 0 bases at V and 0 bases at J, with 12 bases in the middle. This chain's CDR3 is CASSLATGSDSYEQYF. As DNA, the CDR3 is TGTGCCAGCAGCTTAGCTACGGGATCGGACTCCTACGAGCAGTACTTC.

The rearrangement joins TRBV11-2 to TRBJ2-5, with 7 bases identical to TRBD1. CDR1 is SGHAT and CDR2 is FQNNGV in the germline V gene. CDR3 length: 12 amino acids. V dropped 8 bases and J dropped 3; count of bases not matched to a gene: 3. Here the CDR3 DNA reads TGTGCCAGCCGGGACAGAAAAGAGACCCAGTACTTC. Protein sequence: CASRDRKETQYF.

The V call is TRBV30, the J call TRBJ1-1, with TRBD1 matching over 8 bases. Unmatched junction bases numbered 9, after V lost 3 bases and J lost 3 bases. The CDR3 has 15 amino acids. Per germline, CDR1 GTSNPN and CDR2 SVGIG (reference sequence). The CDR3 protein is CAWRDPQGGYTEAFF. As DNA, the CDR3 is TGTGCCTGGAGGGACCCACAGGGGGGGTACACTGAAGCTTTCTTT. The whole variable domain, remainder taken from reference TRBV30 and TRBJ1-1, is SQTIHQWPATLVQPVGSPLSLECTVEGTSNPNLYWYRQAAGRGLQLLFYSVGIGQISSEVPQNLSASRPQDRQFILSSKKLLLSDSGFYLCAWRDPQGGYTEAFFGQGTRLTVV.

The chain carries TRBV27 and TRBJ2-1; 11 bases line up with TRBD2. In germline, CDR1 is MNHEY, CDR2 SMNVEV (reference sequence). This CDR3 is 16 amino acids long. Losses at the gene ends were 6 bases for V and 0 bases for J; bases not matched to a gene: 4. The CDR3 DNA reads as TGTGCCAGCAGCCGAACTAGCGGGAGCTCCTACAATGAGCAGTTCTTC. The encoded protein is CASSRTSGSSYNEQFF.

The chain carries TRBV27 and TRBJ1-1; 7 nucleotides agree with TRBD1. CDR1 is MNHEY and CDR2 is SMNVEV in the germline V gene (reference sequence). The CDR3 sequence is 13 residues long. Germline trimming cut 3 bases from V and 9 bases from J; bases unmatched to any gene: 7. This CDR3 reads CASSLSGQAKAFF. The CDR3 region has the DNA TGTGCCAGCAGTTTGTCAGGACAGGCAAAAGCTTTCTTT.

The chain carries TRBV5-1 and TRBJ2-5, with D maybe TRBD2 (5 bases). The V end was cut by 0 bases, the J end by 4 bases, with 13 bases between. The CDR3 consists of 15 residues. Germline CDR1 is SGHRS and CDR2 is YFSETQ. CDR3 sequence (DNA): TGCGCCAGCAGCTTGGCCGGGCGGGCAGGAGAGACCCAGTACTTC. It codes for CASSLAGRAGETQYF.

Comments on this clone: The junction departs from germline at one end; a sequencing error may be responsible. The chain is built from TRBV27 and TRBJ2-5, with D perhaps TRBD1 (5 bases). Germline V gives CDR1 MNHEY, CDR2 SMNVEV (reference sequence). The CDR3 totals 15 residues. The CDR3, as DNA: TGTGCCAGCAGTTTAGGGGCAGGGCTCCAAGAGACCCAGCACTTC. Its translation is CASSLGAGLQETQHF.

The V and J genes are TRBV9 and TRBJ2-2; 9 nucleotides match TRBD2. CDR1 and CDR2 (germline): SGDLS, YYNGEE. After removal of 0 bases from V and 4 bases from J, the junction contained 10 bases not matched to a gene. There are 18 residues in the CDR3. In DNA form, the CDR3 reads TGTGCCAGCAGCGTAGTAGCTAGCGGGACGGGAGCCACCGGGGAGCTGTTTTTT. Encoded protein: CASSVVASGTGATGELFF. The variable domain in full, completed from reference TRBV9 and TRBJ2-2, reads DSGVTQTPKHLITATGQRVTLRCSPRSGDLSVYWYQQSLDQGLQFLIQYYNGEERAKGNILERFSAQQFPDLHSELNLSSLELGDSALYFCASSVVASGTGATGELFFGEGSRLTVL.

The J gene is TRBJ1-5, the V gene TRBV4-3; unclear D gene. Germline V gives CDR1 LGHNA, CDR2 YSLEER. Trimming took off 0 bases at V and 7 bases at J, with 7 bases between the two ends. The CDR3 runs to 13 residues. In DNA, the CDR3 is TGCGCCAGCAGCCAAGATGGCGAACAGCCCCAGCATTTT. It codes for CASSQDGEQPQHF.

The V and J genes are TRBV12-5 and TRBJ2-1, with 8 nucleotides matching TRBD2. V dropped 6 bases and J dropped 2; count of bases not matched to a gene: 9. Germline V gene lookup returns CDR1 LGHNT and CDR2 FRNRAP. The CDR3 extends over 16 amino acids. The CDR3: CASGESGSSTYNEQFF. In DNA, the CDR3 is TGTGCTAGTGGAGAAAGCGGGAGTTCTACCTACAATGAGCAGTTCTTC.

V gene TRBV6-1 combines with J gene TRBJ1-1; no clear D gene. Germline loops: CDR1 MNHNS, CDR2 SASEGT. V lost 4 bases, J lost 11 bases, and 8 bases lay in between. The CDR3 consists of 10 residues. In DNA form, the CDR3 reads TGTGCCAGCAGTGCCTTAGGGGCTTTCTTT. As protein: CASSALGAFF.

The chain joins TRBV5-4 to TRBJ2-1; 8 positions agree with TRBD2. The germline V gene encodes CDR1 SGHNT and CDR2 YYREEE (reference sequence). V trimming: 7 bases; J trimming: 6 bases; junction bases outside the gene matches: 9. The CDR3 runs 14 residues. CDR3 bases: TGTGCCAGCGGGGGGGAACTAGCGGTCAATGAGCAGTTCTTC. Translation gives CASGGELAVNEQFF.

The chain is built from TRBV5-6 and TRBJ2-3; D may correspond to TRBD1 or TRBD2 (5 bases each). The V end lost 0 bases, the J end lost 1 base, and 9 bases lay between the germline ends. Germline CDR1 is SGHDT and CDR2 is YYEEEE. The CDR3 sequence is 15 residues long. DNA for the CDR3: TGTGCCAGCAGCTTGGGTAGAGGGGGCACAGATACGCAGTATTTT. This translates into CASSLGRGGTDTQYF.

The chain recombines TRBV12-5 with TRBJ2-5; 9 nucleotides match TRBD1. The V and J ends lost 6 bases and 4 bases, in that order; junction bases with no gene match: 6. This CDR3 contains 14 residues. The germline CDR1 and CDR2 sequences are LGHNT and FRNRAP. The CDR3 sequence is CASGRGQGRETQYF. As DNA, the CDR3 is TGTGCTAGTGGGCGGGGACAGGGAAGAGAGACCCAGTACTTC.

V usage is TRBV5-1 and J usage is TRBJ1-1; TRBD1 might be the D (5 bases). Between the trimmed V and J ends, which lost 3 bases and 0 bases, there was a span of 15 bases. Germline V lookup: CDR1 SGHRS, CDR2 YFSETQ. The CDR3 length is 16 residues. The CDR3 loop is CASSSDTIVMNTEAFF. The CDR3 coding sequence is TGCGCCAGCAGCTCGGACACGATCGTTATGAACACTGAAGCTTTCTTT.

Notes on this clone: This sample also contains other DNA sequences that code for the same CDR3. The DNA of the CDR3 is TGTGCCAGCAGTTACTCGGGGCTTACTGAAGCTTTCTTT. Translating gives CASSYSGLTEAFF. V gene TRBV6-6 combines with J gene TRBJ1-1, with D perhaps TRBD1 (5 bases). The CDR3 runs to 13 residues. Trimming cost V 0 bases and J 5 bases, with 7 bases left between them. Germline CDR1 is MNHNY and CDR2 is SVGAGI (reference sequence).

The chain couples TRBV9 to TRBJ2-3; 9 bases match TRBD2. V shed 3 bases, J shed 2 bases, and the junction held 7 bases outside the gene matches. The germline CDR1 and CDR2 sequences are SGDLS and YYNGEE. The CDR3 runs to 16 residues. CDR3 in amino acids: CASSGRLADTTDTQYF. The DNA for the CDR3 is TGTGCCAGCAGCGGCCGACTAGCGGACACCACAGATACGCAGTATTTT.

This rearrangement joins TRBV19 to TRBJ1-5, with 9 bases aligning to TRBD1. V was clipped by 7 bases and J by 6 bases; unmatched bases: 10. CDR1 LNHDA and CDR2 SQIVND come from the germline V gene (reference sequence). The CDR3 runs 15 residues. DNA of the CDR3: TGTGCCAGTACCGATGGACAGGGGAAGGGTCAGCCCCAGCATTTT. Protein product: CASTDGQGKGQPQHF. The full variable domain, with the rest looked up from reference TRBV19 and TRBJ1-5, is DGGITQSPKYLFRKEGQNVTLSCEQNLNHDAMYWYRQDPGQGLRLIYYSQIVNDFQKGDIAEGYSVSREKKESFPLTVTSAQKNPTAFYLCASTDGQGKGQPQHFGDGTRLSIL.

The chain couples TRBV7-9 to TRBJ2-7; 9 nucleotides agree with TRBD1. CDR1 SEHNR and CDR2 FQNEAQ come from the germline V gene (reference sequence). This CDR3 is built from 17 residues. After removal of 1 base from V and 2 bases from J, the junction contained 9 bases not matched to a gene. The CDR3 here is CASSLDLWGQGAYEQYF. The CDR3 DNA sequence: TGTGCCAGCAGCTTAGATTTATGGGGACAGGGCGCCTACGAGCAGTACTTC.

V gene TRBV28 combines with J gene TRBJ2-1; D gene ambiguous. CDR3 length: 12 amino acids. Germline V lookup: CDR1 MDHEN, CDR2 SYDVKM. The V end lost 7 bases, the J end lost 9 bases, and 13 bases lay between the germline ends. The CDR3 DNA is TGTGCCAGCACCGCGCCTACCGGTGAGCAGTTCTTC. This gives the protein CASTAPTGEQFF.